Shown below are 32 T cell receptor beta chains from a single sample sequenced in a study of Graves' ophthalmopathy and Graves' hyperthyroidism. The authors amplified TCR beta CDR3 regions from RNA transcripts. RT-PCR was first run with HTBI primers, then multiplex PCR in a second round. TCRdb recomputed calls from the multiplex PCR reads with MiXCR, one row per CDR3 protein. The table lists 400,000 to 450,000 distinct CDR3 sequences, roughly 21% of them singletons. The sample consisted of peripheral blood. The source is a woman younger than 35 with stable Graves' hyperthyroidism.

This clonotype was counted many times. V gene TRBV11-1 combines with J gene TRBJ2-5; TRBD2 matches at 9 bases. The V gene end was trimmed by 6 bases and the J gene end by 5 bases; junction bases not matched to a gene: 4. This CDR3 is 13 amino acids long. Looked up from germline, CDR1 is SGHAT and CDR2 is FQDESV (reference sequence). The CDR3 region is CASSTGLAETQYF. The CDR3 bases are TGTGCCAGCAGTACCGGACTAGCGGAGACCCAGTACTTC. The full variable domain, in which reference TRBV11-1 and TRBJ2-5 provide the parts outside the CDR3, is EAEVAQSPRYKITEKSQAVAFWCDPISGHATLYWYRQILGQGPELLVQFQDESVVDDSQLPKDRFSAERLKGVDSTLKIQPAELGDSAMYLCASSTGLAETQYFGPGTRLLVL.

This clonotype was counted ten times or more. This chain joins TRBV12-3 or TRBV12-4 and TRBJ1-5, with D perhaps matching TRBD1 (6 bases). V was pared by 2 bases and J by 9 bases, with 14 bases between. The CDR3 is 14 residues long. The CDR3 sequence: CASSLSGRGRPQHF. The CDR3 DNA follows: TGTGCCAGCAGTTTATCTGGCAGGGGAAGGCCCCAGCATTTT.

This clonotype occurred a few times. The junction departs from germline at one end; a sequencing error may be responsible. The rearrangement joins TRBV15 to TRBJ1-6; possible D gene TRBD1, 6 bases. The germline gives CDR1 LNHNV, CDR2 YYDKDF (reference sequence). This CDR3 is 14 amino acids long. The CDR3 loop reads CATRSRGRNSHLHF. The CDR3 DNA reads as TGTGCCACCAGATCCAGGGGCCGAAATTCACACCTCCACTTT.

This clonotype showed up many times. A much larger clonotype is one base distant, so this may be a read error. The chain joins TRBV6-1 to TRBJ2-5; a weak D match, TRBD1 (6 bases). Germline V CDR1 and CDR2: MNHNS, SASEGT. This CDR3 is built from 15 residues. The CDR3 DNA is TGTGCCAGCAGTGAAGCGACAGGCGCCCAAGAGACCAAGTACTTC. Amino acid sequence: CASSEATGAQETKYF.

This clonotype showed up many times. This chain uses TRBV18 with TRBJ1-5; D is undetermined. Germline lookup yields CDR1 KGHSH and CDR2 LQKENI. The CDR3 has 15 residues. V dropped 2 bases and J dropped 4 bases, with 12 bases sitting between them. Written as DNA, the CDR3 is TGTGCCAGCTCACCAGAAAGCGGACGGAATCAGCCCCAGCATTTT. Translating gives CASSPESGRNQPQHF.

This clonotype was counted at least ten times. The gene calls are TRBV6-2 or TRBV6-3 and TRBJ1-5, with D maybe TRBD1 (5 bases). The CDR3 spans 13 residues. Trimming cost V 5 bases and J 3 bases, with 8 bases left between them. CDR1 MNHEY and CDR2 SVGEGT come from the germline V gene. DNA for the CDR3: TGTGCCAGCAGTCAGGGCCCCAATCAGCCCCAGCATTTT. It yields the protein CASSQGPNQPQHF.

The chain uses TRBV7-3 and TRBJ2-5; TRBD2 agrees at 11 bases. Germline CDR1 is SGHTA and CDR2 is FQGTGA. V lost 8 bases, J lost 1 base, and 6 bases stayed unmatched. This CDR3 spans 15 amino acids. CDR3 DNA: TGTGCCAGCTCGGTAGCGGGGGGGATCCAAGAGACCCAGTACTTC. Residues: CASSVAGGIQETQYF.

In its sample, this clonotype was seen many times. This chain uses TRBV6-2 or TRBV6-3 with TRBJ2-7; 8 nucleotides line up with TRBD1. This CDR3 is built from 19 residues. Trimming took 7 bases from V and 7 from J; bases not matched to a gene: 27. Germline assignment: CDR1 MNHEY and CDR2 SVGEGT. As DNA, the CDR3 is TGTGCCAGCACCCCCAACCTTGGACAGGGAGACTACCCCTTGGGAGAGCAGTACTTC. Its protein is CASTPNLGQGDYPLGEQYF.

This clonotype has ten or more counts. The chain has TRBV9 and TRBJ1-2, with D maybe TRBD1 (6 bases). Germline CDR1 SGDLS, CDR2 YYNGEE. This CDR3 has 14 amino acids. Trimming removed 2 bases from V and 6 bases from J, with 14 bases in between. The CDR3 sequence is CASSVGHGNHGYTF. As DNA, the CDR3 is TGTGCCAGCAGCGTGGGACATGGAAATCATGGCTACACCTTC.

The table lists this clonotype with many counts. For the CDR3, the DNA is TGTGCTAGTGGTTTGGTACCAATCCTATCCCTTTCAGGGAGCAGTCCCTCCTACGAGCAGTACTTC. This encodes CASGLVPILSLSGSSPSYEQYF. The chain employs TRBV12-5 and TRBJ2-7; D may be TRBD1 or TRBD2 (5 bases each). CDR3 length: 22 amino acids. With 0 bases removed from V and 0 bases from J, the gap between germline ends came to 30 bases. Germline CDR1 LGHNT, CDR2 FRNRAP.

The chain's CDR3 is CASSLLAGAPYF. The CDR3, as DNA: TGTGCCAGCAGTTTACTAGCGGGGGCCCCGTACTTC. The chain joins TRBV7-9 to TRBJ2-5; TRBD2 aligns across 11 bases. Germline values: CDR1 SEHNR, CDR2 FQNEAQ (reference sequence). The CDR3 runs to 12 residues. Unmatched junction bases numbered 7, after V lost 6 bases and J lost 13 bases.

Many counts were recorded for this clonotype. No conserved phenylalanine or tryptophan is present at the end of the CDR3, so a read error is the likely explanation. V usage is TRBV29-1 and J usage is TRBJ2-2; possibly TRBD2 for D (6 bases). Deletions cut 3 bases from V and 6 bases from J, with 14 bases between. Germline loops: CDR1 SQVTM, CDR2 ANQGSEA. The CDR3 length is 14 residues. DNA of the CDR3: TGCAGCGTTGACCTCTCCCCGGGAGCCGGGGAGCTGTTTCTT. It codes for CSVDLSPGAGELFL.

This clonotype was counted many times. J is TRBJ2-7 and V is TRBV12-3 or TRBV12-4; maybe TRBD1 (5 bases). V was cut by 6 bases and J by 6 bases, with 12 bases left in between. The CDR3 has 12 amino acids. The CDR3 nucleotides read TGTGCCAGCAGCTTTAGGGGTGGCGAGCAGTACTTC. This translates into CASSFRGGEQYF.

In its sample, this clonotype was seen many times. V and J are TRBV3-1 and TRBJ2-5; D call uncertain. Trimming stripped 9 bases from V and 0 bases from J, with 8 bases between. The CDR3 runs to 12 residues. From germline, CDR1 is LGHDT and CDR2 YNNKEL (reference sequence). This chain's CDR3 is CASSQDQETQYF. CDR3 nucleotides: TGTGCCAGTAGTCAAGACCAAGAGACCCAGTACTTC.

This chain uses TRBV12-3 or TRBV12-4 with TRBJ1-1; 9 bases align to TRBD1. Unmatched junction bases numbered 5, after V lost 5 bases and J lost 4 bases. This CDR3 contains 14 residues. CDR3: CASSPGQGVTEAFF. The CDR3 DNA is TGTGCCAGCAGTCCGGGACAGGGTGTCACTGAAGCTTTCTTT.

V gene TRBV15 combines with J gene TRBJ2-7; the D gene is possibly TRBD2 (6 bases). The CDR3 spans 15 residues. Deletions cut 1 base from V and 2 bases from J, with 12 bases between. Germline loops: CDR1 LNHNV, CDR2 YYDKDF (reference sequence). As DNA, the CDR3 is TGTGCCACCAGCAGAGCAGACGGGGGAGCCTACGAGCAGTACTTC. This translates into CATSRADGGAYEQYF. Complete variable domain (other parts from reference TRBV15 and TRBJ2-7): DAMVIQNPRYQVTQFGKPVTLSCSQTLNHNVMYWYQQKSSQAPKLLFHYYDKDFNNEADTPDNFQSRRPNTSFCFLDIRSPGLGDTAMYLCATSRADGGAYEQYFGPGTRLTVT.

This clonotype was counted many times. CDR3 coding DNA: TGCAGCGTTGGGATGGCAGGACACGGGCCTGAAGCTTTCTTT. Protein: CSVGMAGHGPEAFF. The chain couples TRBV29-1 to TRBJ1-1; perhaps TRBD1 as D (5 bases). The CDR3 is made up of 14 amino acids. Germline V CDR1 and CDR2: SQVTM, ANQGSEA. The germline V and J ends were trimmed by 4 bases and 6 bases, with 18 bases remaining between them.

The CDR3 DNA is TGTGCCAGCAGTTACGGCCCAATTGCGGGGGCAAGCTATAATTCACCCCTCCACTTT. It specifies CASSYGPIAGASYNSPLHF. The chain is built from TRBV6-5 and TRBJ1-6, with D possibly TRBD1 on 6 matching bases. This CDR3 has 19 amino acids. Germline values: CDR1 MNHEY, CDR2 SVGAGI. V lost 2 bases and J lost 3, with 20 bases in between.

This clonotype was counted ten times or more. The rearrangement uses TRBV10-3 and TRBJ1-1; 8 bases line up with TRBD1. The germline CDR1 and CDR2 sequences are ENHRY and SYGVKD. The CDR3 has 15 residues. The V and J ends lost 2 bases and 4 bases, in that order; junction bases with no gene match: 6. In nucleotides, the CDR3 is TGTGCCATCAGTGAGGAGCCAGGGGGCGGCACTGAAGCTTTCTTT. Protein sequence: CAISEEPGGGTEAFF.

This clonotype was seen at least ten times. The rearrangement links TRBV19 to TRBJ1-1, with D possibly being TRBD1 (5 bases). The CDR3 has 16 amino acids. Germline V gene data show CDR1 as LNHDA and CDR2 as SQIVND (reference sequence). V was trimmed by 7 bases and J by 0 bases, leaving 18 bases between them. The CDR3 region is CASIPKADTLNTEAFF. Here the CDR3 DNA reads TGTGCCAGTATCCCGAAGGCGGACACCTTGAACACTGAAGCTTTCTTT.

This clonotype was found many times. The V and J genes are TRBV3-1 and TRBJ1-1; D is perhaps TRBD1 (6 bases). Trimming pared 1 base from V and 1 base from J, leaving 13 bases between. CDR1 and CDR2 from the germline V gene are LGHDT and YNNKEL (reference sequence). The CDR3 is 16 amino acids. CDR3 coding DNA: TGTGCCAGCAGCCAAGGACCAGCGACAGGGAACACTGAAGCTTTCTTT. Translation gives CASSQGPATGNTEAFF.

Ten or more counts support this clonotype. The CDR3 nucleotides read TGCAGTGCTAGTTACCCCATGGGGGAGCAGTACTTC. Its translation is CSASYPMGEQYF. The V call is TRBV20-1, the J call TRBJ2-7; D is ambiguous. The CDR3 has 12 residues. Germline loops: CDR1 DFQATT, CDR2 SNEGSKA (reference sequence). V lost 3 bases and J lost 7, with 13 bases in between.

The table lists this clonotype with many counts. This sequence joins TRBV29-1 and TRBJ1-2; 8 nucleotides match TRBD1. Germline V gives CDR1 SQVTM, CDR2 ANQGSEA. The CDR3 length is 12 residues. The junction had 7 bases not matched to a gene; V was cut back by 5 bases and J by 8 bases. The CDR3 loop is CSVIQGAWGYTF. CDR3 DNA: TGCAGCGTTATCCAGGGGGCGTGGGGCTACACCTTC.

This rearrangement joins TRBV10-3 to TRBJ2-7, with TRBD1 matching over 7 bases. Germline V gene lookup returns CDR1 ENHRY and CDR2 SYGVKD. The CDR3 runs to 14 residues. The J segment lost 4 bases and the V segment lost 4 bases, leaving 7 bases of the junction unmatched. The CDR3 DNA follows: TGTGCCATCAGTGGGTCCCAGGGGGAATACGAGCAGTACTTC. As protein: CAISGSQGEYEQYF.

The chain recombines TRBV29-1 with TRBJ1-1; no reliable D call. Trimming pared 0 bases from V and 7 bases from J, leaving 9 bases between. From germline, CDR1 is SQVTM and CDR2 ANQGSEA. This CDR3 has 12 residues. The CDR3 loop reads CSVEDLDGEAFF. The CDR3 DNA reads TGCAGCGTTGAAGATCTTGACGGTGAAGCTTTCTTT.

The chain couples TRBV5-1 to TRBJ2-5; 9 positions match TRBD2. The V gene end was trimmed by 4 bases and the J gene end by 3 bases; junction bases not matched to a gene: 10. Germline lookup yields CDR1 SGHRS and CDR2 YFSETQ. The CDR3 has 16 amino acids. The CDR3 DNA reads TGCGCCAGCAGCCAGTCCCCGACTAGCGGAGAAGAGACCCAGTACTTC. Amino acid sequence: CASSQSPTSGEETQYF.

As regards this clonotype: This may come from a read error, since a much larger clone is one base off. The J gene is TRBJ1-2, the V gene TRBV4-2; D not certain. Germline CDR1 and CDR2: LGHNA and YNFKEQ. The CDR3 runs 15 residues. The CDR3 DNA follows: TGTGCCATCAGCCAACTGTTAAGCCTTAACTATGGCTACACCTTC. Protein product: CAISQLLSLNYGYTF.

The table lists this clonotype with many counts. V is TRBV5-8 and J is TRBJ2-7; 12 bases line up with TRBD2. Per the germline V gene, CDR1 is SGHTS and CDR2 is YDEGEE. The CDR3 consists of 16 residues. V trimming: 2 bases; J trimming: 2 bases; junction bases outside the gene matches: 5. The CDR3 sequence is CASSFRGLAGTYEQYF. The CDR3 nucleotides are TGTGCCAGCAGCTTCCGCGGACTAGCGGGAACCTACGAGCAGTACTTC.

There are many counts of this clonotype. V and J are TRBV11-1 and TRBJ1-3; TRBD1 matches 8 bases. V lost 5 bases and J lost 0; bases outside the gene matches: 9. Per germline, CDR1 SGHAT and CDR2 FQDESV (reference sequence). The CDR3 runs to 17 residues. CDR3 protein: CASSGGTGYNSGNTIYF. CDR3 coding DNA: TGTGCCAGCAGCGGAGGGACAGGTTATAACTCTGGAAACACCATATATTTT.

This clonotype was found many times. CDR3 coding DNA: TGTGCCAGCAGTGGAAACAGGGGAGGGGATCAGCCCCAGCATTTT. Translation gives CASSGNRGGDQPQHF. The chain combines TRBV12-3 or TRBV12-4 with TRBJ1-5, with TRBD1 matching 7 bases. The CDR3 runs to 15 residues. The V segment lost 5 bases and the J segment 5 bases; nucleotides outside the gene matches: 9.

This clonotype was seen repeatedly, ten times or more. With a much larger clone just one base away, this may be a read error. The chain employs TRBV20-1 and TRBJ2-2, with D tentatively TRBD2 (6 bases). The CDR3 is made up of 12 amino acids. Per germline, CDR1 DFQATT and CDR2 SNEGSKA (reference sequence). In DNA, the CDR3 is TGCAGTGCTACCGGACTACCCGGGGAGCTGTGTTTT. Amino acids: CSATGLPGELCF.

This clonotype was picked up many times. The chain combines TRBV25-1 with TRBJ2-7; 9 positions match TRBD1. CDR1 MGHDK and CDR2 SYGVNS come from the germline V gene. With V trimmed by 3 bases and J by 3 bases, 3 bases remained unmatched. This CDR3 region has 14 residues. CDR3 in DNA: TGTGCCAGCAGTGATGGACAGGGGAACTACGAGCAGTACTTC. Amino acids: CASSDGQGNYEQYF.